This TCR beta chain came from a study of T-cell reconstitution after alpha-beta-depleted transplantation in children. Germline V gene sequence: CDR1 SQVTM, CDR2 ANQGSEA. CDR3 length: 15 amino acids. With V trimmed by 3 bases and J by 0 bases, 4 bases remained unmatched. Preparing the TCRbeta library involved the use of unique molecular identifiers. TCRdb independently ran MiXCR on the PCR reads; one entry per CDR3 protein. Of about 540,000 distinct CDR3 sequences listed, around 16% are singletons. The sample here was PBMCs from the stem cell graft donor, taken from the stem cell graft. The V gene is TRBV29-1, the J gene TRBJ2-2; 7 bases align to TRBD2. The origin of this receptor is a human donor who donated a stem cell graft to a child with acute lymphoblastic leukemia. The CDR3: CSVEGGWANTGELFF. The CDR3 region has the DNA TGCAGCGTTGAGGGAGGGTGGGCGAACACCGGGGAGCTGTTTTTT.